The 18 T cell receptor beta chains reported below all come from one sample, sequenced in a study of shared clonotypes between healthy human individuals. Profiled with immunoSEQ multiplex PCR; TCRdb holds only in-frame clones, not every one. This sample has some 600,000 clones, with 90% to 97% found just once. CD45RO negativity and positive selection for CCR7 defined naive CD8 cells, a population that excluded terminally differentiated effector memory CD45RA+ cells. The sample consisted of naive CD8+ T cells sorted from blood. The receptor set was obtained from a woman aged 25 to 45 in good health.

V gene TRBV27 combines with J gene TRBJ1-6, with a tentative D call TRBD1 (5 bases). The CDR3 is 17 amino acids. Deletions cut 5 bases from V and 8 bases from J, with 22 bases between. The germline V gene encodes CDR1 MNHEY and CDR2 SMNVEV (reference sequence). DNA of the CDR3: TGTGCCAGCAGTCGTCTGGACAAATCGAAAGCGGATTCACCCCTCCACTTT. Its protein is CASSRLDKSKADSPLHF.

This chain uses TRBV10-3 with TRBJ2-3; possible D gene TRBD2, 6 bases. Germline lookup yields CDR1 ENHRY and CDR2 SYGVKD. Trimming stripped 2 bases from V and 4 bases from J, with 16 bases between. The CDR3 runs to 16 residues. The CDR3 DNA is TGTGCCATCAGTGAGCCGACTAGTCAAGGCGCAGATACGCAGTATTTT. It is translated as CAISEPTSQGADTQYF.

The chain combines TRBV2 with TRBJ2-5, with 8 positions matching TRBD2. The CDR3 covers 13 residues. V trimming: 10 bases; J trimming: 0 bases; junction bases outside the gene matches: 4. Germline V gene data show CDR1 as SNHLY and CDR2 as FYNNEI. The CDR3 region has the DNA TGTGCCAAAAAGACTAGCGACCAAGAGACCCAGTACTTC. This gives the protein CAKKTSDQETQYF.

V and J are TRBV13 and TRBJ2-5; D might be TRBD2 (6 bases). V was shortened by 6 bases and J by 2 bases, with 10 bases between the two germline ends. The CDR3 is 13 residues long. CDR1 PRHDT and CDR2 FYEKMQ come from the germline V gene (reference sequence). The CDR3: CASRRLEQETQYF. The CDR3 bases are TGTGCCAGCAGACGACTAGAGCAAGAGACCCAGTACTTC. The full variable domain, rest sourced from reference TRBV13 and TRBJ2-5, is AAGVIQSPRHLIKEKRETATLKCYPIPRHDTVYWYQQGPGQDPQFLISFYEKMQSDKGSIPDRFSAQQFSDYHSELNMSSLELGDSALYFCASRRLEQETQYFGPGTRLLVL.

The CDR3 sequence: CASSNRTGNQPQHF. CDR3 DNA sequence: TGTGCCAGCAGCAATAGAACGGGCAATCAGCCCCAGCATTTT. The chain employs TRBV7-8 and TRBJ1-5; D gene unclear. V lost 5 bases and J lost 2, with 10 bases in between. Germline values: CDR1 SGHVS, CDR2 FQNEAQ. This CDR3 is 14 amino acids long.

The chain is built from TRBV13 and TRBJ2-7; D gene unclear. V lost 5 bases to trimming and J lost 6 bases, with 14 bases between them. The CDR3 consists of 13 residues. The germline V gene has CDR1 PRHDT and CDR2 FYEKMQ (reference sequence). The DNA for the CDR3 is TGTGCCAGCAGCCCGACTCTCTTTGCCGAGCAGTACTTC. Translated, it gives CASSPTLFAEQYF.

This sequence joins TRBV6-5 and TRBJ2-2; D remains ambiguous. Germline CDR1 and CDR2: MNHEY and SVGAGI. The V end lost 0 bases, the J end lost 4 bases, and 12 bases lay between the germline ends. CDR3 length: 16 amino acids. CDR3 residues: CASSYSAISGTGELFF. Written as DNA, the CDR3 is TGTGCCAGCAGTTACTCGGCGATATCGGGCACCGGGGAGCTGTTTTTT.

Only one count was recorded for this clone. The gene calls are TRBV28 and TRBJ2-7; D gene ambiguous. Germline-derived CDR1 and CDR2 are MDHEN and SYDVKM. V was shortened by 4 bases and J by 0 bases, with 7 bases between the two germline ends. The CDR3 loop spans 13 amino acids. In nucleotides, the CDR3 is TGTGCCAGCAGTTGGGCCAGCTCCTACGAGCAGTACTTC. Translated, it gives CASSWASSYEQYF.

Here the CDR3 DNA reads TGTGCCAGTAGTATCCAATCGGGAGACTACAATGAGCAGTTCTTC. Translation: CASSIQSGDYNEQFF. The chain recombines TRBV19 with TRBJ2-1, with D maybe TRBD2 (6 bases). Germline-derived CDR1 and CDR2 are LNHDA and SQIVND (reference sequence). V lost 3 bases, J lost 3 bases, and 12 bases lay in between. CDR3 length: 15 residues. The complete variable domain, with remaining parts taken from reference TRBV19 and TRBJ2-1, reads DGGITQSPKYLFRKEGQNVTLSCEQNLNHDAMYWYRQDPGQGLRLIYYSQIVNDFQKGDIAEGYSVSREKKESFPLTVTSAQKNPTAFYLCASSIQSGDYNEQFFGPGTRLTVL.

CDR3 bases: TGTGCCACCAGCAGGGGAACGGACAGGGAAGGAAACACTGAAGCTTTCTTT. Protein sequence: CATSRGTDREGNTEAFF. The genes are TRBV15 and TRBJ1-1, with TRBD1 matching over 8 bases. Losses at the gene ends were 3 bases for V and 2 bases for J; bases not matched to a gene: 11. CDR1 and CDR2 (germline): LNHNV, YYDKDF (reference sequence). The CDR3 sequence is 17 residues long.

CDR3 amino acids: CAWSAGQGHTEAFF. The DNA for the CDR3 is TGTGCCTGGAGTGCCGGACAGGGGCACACTGAAGCTTTCTTT. The gene calls are TRBV30 and TRBJ1-1; 9 nucleotides match TRBD1. V lost 1 base, J lost 3 bases, and 3 bases stayed unmatched. CDR1 is GTSNPN, CDR2 SVGIG, per germline (reference sequence). The CDR3 spans 14 residues. The whole variable domain, filled in from reference TRBV30 and TRBJ1-1, reads SQTIHQWPATLVQPVGSPLSLECTVEGTSNPNLYWYRQAAGRGLQLLFYSVGIGQISSEVPQNLSASRPQDRQFILSSKKLLLSDSGFYLCAWSAGQGHTEAFFGQGTRLTVV.

The V call is TRBV7-9, the J call TRBJ2-7, with 8 bases that match TRBD2. The CDR3 is 14 amino acids. Germline trimming cut 4 bases from V and 5 bases from J; bases unmatched to any gene: 7. The germline gives CDR1 SEHNR, CDR2 FQNEAQ (reference sequence). CDR3 residues: CASSYGLAIDEQYF. Here the CDR3 DNA reads TGTGCCAGCAGCTACGGACTAGCAATTGACGAGCAGTACTTC.

The chain carries TRBV7-6 and TRBJ2-6; D call uncertain. V was clipped by 2 bases and J by 1 base, with 6 bases between them. Germline V CDR1 and CDR2: SGHVS, FNYEAQ. This CDR3 contains 15 residues. DNA for the CDR3: TGTGCCAGCAGCTTACTCTTATCTGGGGCCAACGTCCTGACTTTC. It is translated as CASSLLLSGANVLTF. The whole variable domain, filled in from reference TRBV7-6 and TRBJ2-6, reads GAGVSQSPRYKVTKRGQDVALRCDPISGHVSLYWYRQALGQGPEFLTYFNYEAQQDKSGLPNDRFSAERPEGSISTLTIQRTEQRDSAMYRCASSLLLSGANVLTFGAGSRLTVL.

This clone is a singleton in its sample. The chain couples TRBV28 to TRBJ1-5; tentatively, D is TRBD1 (5 bases). This CDR3 has 15 amino acids. CDR1 MDHEN and CDR2 SYDVKM come from the germline V gene. V lost 5 bases and J lost 7, with 18 bases in between. Written as DNA, the CDR3 is TGTGCCAGCAGTAGTCCGCCCGGGGGGAGCCAGCCCCAGCATTTT. As protein: CASSSPPGGSQPQHF.

J is TRBJ1-4 and V is TRBV6-5; possibly TRBD1 for D (5 bases). V lost 0 bases to trimming and J lost 8 bases, with 13 bases between them. CDR1 is MNHEY, CDR2 SVGAGI, per germline. CDR3 size: 15 residues. CDR3 protein: CASSYSGLGGEKLFF. Here the CDR3 DNA reads TGTGCCAGCAGTTACTCGGGCCTCGGGGGAGAAAAACTGTTTTTT.

This rearrangement joins TRBV28 to TRBJ1-5; a weak D match, TRBD1 (5 bases). This CDR3 has 14 residues. V was shortened by 5 bases and J by 5 bases, with 13 bases between the two germline ends. The germline V gene has CDR1 MDHEN and CDR2 SYDVKM. For the CDR3, the DNA is TGTGCCAGCAGTGGTGCCCAGGGTCATCAGCCCCAGCATTTT. This gives the protein CASSGAQGHQPQHF.

The gene calls are TRBV7-2 and TRBJ2-7; the D call may be TRBD1 or TRBD2 (5 bases each). The V end was cut by 4 bases, the J end by 5 bases, with 18 bases between. The CDR3 spans 15 residues. CDR1 is SGHTA, CDR2 FQGNSA, per germline. The CDR3 protein is CASSSRGLAGHEQYF. DNA for the CDR3: TGTGCCAGCAGCTCCAGAGGTCTAGCAGGGCACGAGCAGTACTTC.

The chain combines TRBV11-2 with TRBJ2-1, with unresolved D. This CDR3 comprises 15 residues. Germline CDR1 reads SGHAT; CDR2 reads FQNNGV. V was pared by 5 bases and J by 2 bases, with 13 bases between. Here the CDR3 DNA reads TGTGCCAGCAGCCCGACCGTGAGCCCCTACAATGAGCAGTTCTTC. Translation: CASSPTVSPYNEQFF.